This T cell receptor beta chain emerged from a study of spatial heterogeneity in lung cancer (dated by TCRdb to between 2018 and 2021). Regarding the study in general: More beta-chain than alpha-chain transcripts were consistently detected, likely reflecting higher beta-chain transcript abundance. In non-small cell lung cancer, the study made a quantitative comparison of TCR alpha and beta repertoires among multiple tumor regions, matched nontumor lung and blood. In the raw uncorrected reads, each unique combination of TCR and UMI appeared on average more than ten times. In tumor regions, TCR transcript counts showed a strong correlation with a T cell transcriptional module score from matched bulk RNA-seq. The study linked features of the TCR repertoire to counts of nonsynonymous mutations, which were determined by whole-exome sequencing of tumor tissue. Both alpha and beta chains were TCR-sequenced in samples taken at surgery, namely 220 tumor regions, approximately 63 matched nontumor lung samples and 45 to 60 PBMC samples.

This sample's time point label indicates: sample taken at primary tumor resection. The donors were more than 65 patients from the lung TRACERx cohort who had early-stage, untreated non-small cell lung cancer. TCR sequencing used whole RNA extracted from tumor and nontumor lung tissue, or from cryopreserved PBMC samples, without cell sorting. A patient was chosen for TCR sequencing only when enough RNA was available from at least two tumor regions. A lung pathologist reviewed the tumor and adjacent nontumor lung specimens before the specimens were selected. Library generation was performed with 5' RACE. The data were produced on a NextSeq 500. The TCR library protocol attached a unique molecular identifier to each TCR cDNA molecule to allow correction of PCR and sequencing errors. The paper's processing steps were these. TCR identification, UMI-based error correction and CDR3 extraction were all carried out with Decombinator tools. Expanded TCRs were defined as those above a frequency of 2 per 1,000, corresponding to the top 1% of the tumor frequency distribution. Expanded tumor TCRs statistically deemed absent (corrected P<0.05) from at least one tumor region were classed as regional, and all other expanded tumor TCRs were classed as ubiquitous. Renyi diversity was calculated using the R vegan package after each repertoire was subsampled 100 times to 5,000 TCRs. CDR3 similarity networks were built from amino acid triplet string-kernel similarity, connecting CDR3s with pairwise similarity above 0.82. TCRdb took the public reads, trimmed them with fastp at Q25, ran MiXCR for clone calling and kept in-frame beta chains. Rows matching on CDR3 protein sequence are summarized as one entry with the most common DNA and genes. The V and J calls were not made by the authors but by TCRdb's processing. For this sample there are 9,500 to 11,000 distinct CDR3 sequences; approximately 4.7% appear just once. Over 10% of the sample rests with the top ten.

Many counts were recorded for this clonotype. The antigen this receptor binds is unknown. No much larger clone is present one base from it, and per-base qualities are unavailable. This beta chain is off target for a library built for alpha chains, so its abundance means little. General conclusions and limits of the study: The count of ubiquitous expanded TCRs correlated with the count of ubiquitous nonsynonymous mutations, and the count of regional expanded TCRs correlated with the count of regional nonsynonymous mutations. TCR-seq coverage of tumor T cells was estimated to be only approximately 7.3% for alpha chains and roughly 14% for beta chains. Confirming at a functional level the hypothesis that regional TCRs recognize regional mutations was considered to require additional single-cell paired TCR alpha and beta sequencing. The number of expanded intratumoral alpha and beta TCRs correlated with the tumor nonsynonymous mutation count.

The sequences come from lung tumor tissue, collected at surgery. The TCR sequence derives from a male donor with early-stage non-small cell lung cancer.

CDR3 region: CASRTSGRAFHEQYF. In nucleotide form, the sequence is TGTGCCAGCAGAACTAGCGGGAGGGCCTTCCACGAGCAGTACTTC. The chain uses TRBV6-5 and TRBJ2-7; TRBD2 lines up with 13 middle nucleotides. Looking up the germline V gene yields CDR1 MNHEY and CDR2 SVGAGI. At the junction V is shortened by 6 bases and J by 5 bases; bases outside the gene matches: 7. Including the terminal cysteine and phenylalanine, the CDR3 comprises 15 residues. Only the CDR3 DNA is retained, 45 bases long and in frame from the first base.